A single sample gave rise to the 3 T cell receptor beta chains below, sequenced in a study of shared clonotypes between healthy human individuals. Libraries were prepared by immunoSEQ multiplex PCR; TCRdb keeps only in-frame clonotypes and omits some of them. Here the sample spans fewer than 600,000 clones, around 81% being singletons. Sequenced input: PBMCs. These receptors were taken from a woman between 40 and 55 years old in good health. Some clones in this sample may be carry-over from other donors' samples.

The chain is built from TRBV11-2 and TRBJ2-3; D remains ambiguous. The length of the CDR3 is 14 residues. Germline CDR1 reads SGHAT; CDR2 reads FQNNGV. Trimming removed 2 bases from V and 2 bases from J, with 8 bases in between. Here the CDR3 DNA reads TGTGCCAGCAGCTTACTCCCACTCACAGATACGCAGTATTTT. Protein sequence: CASSLLPLTDTQYF.

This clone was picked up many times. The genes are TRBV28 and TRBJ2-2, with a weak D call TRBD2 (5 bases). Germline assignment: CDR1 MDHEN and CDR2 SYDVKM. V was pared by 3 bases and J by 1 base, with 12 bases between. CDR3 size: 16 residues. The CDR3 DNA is TGTGCCAGCAGTTTTTTACGAGGGCGGAACACCGGGGAGCTGTTTTTT. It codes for CASSFLRGRNTGELFF.

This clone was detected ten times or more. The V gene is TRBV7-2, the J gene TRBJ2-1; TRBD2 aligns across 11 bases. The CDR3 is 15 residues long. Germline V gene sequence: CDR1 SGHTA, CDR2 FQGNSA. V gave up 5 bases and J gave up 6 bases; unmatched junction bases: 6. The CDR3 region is CASSKSGTSGNEQFF. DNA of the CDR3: TGTGCCAGCAGCAAATCCGGGACTAGCGGCAATGAGCAGTTCTTC.